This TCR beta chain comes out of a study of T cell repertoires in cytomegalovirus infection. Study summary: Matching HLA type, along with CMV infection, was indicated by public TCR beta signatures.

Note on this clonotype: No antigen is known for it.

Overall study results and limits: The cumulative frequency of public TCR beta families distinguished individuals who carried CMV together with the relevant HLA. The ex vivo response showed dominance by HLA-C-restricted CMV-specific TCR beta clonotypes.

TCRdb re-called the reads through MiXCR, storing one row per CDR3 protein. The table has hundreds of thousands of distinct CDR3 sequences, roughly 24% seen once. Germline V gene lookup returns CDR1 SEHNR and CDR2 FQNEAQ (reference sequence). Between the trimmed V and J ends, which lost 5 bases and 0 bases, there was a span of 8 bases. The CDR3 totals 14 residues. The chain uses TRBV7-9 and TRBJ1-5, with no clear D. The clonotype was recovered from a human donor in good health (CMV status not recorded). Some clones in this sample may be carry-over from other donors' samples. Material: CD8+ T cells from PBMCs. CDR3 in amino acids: CASSKDVSNQPQHF. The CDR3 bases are TGTGCCAGCAGCAAGGACGTTAGCAATCAGCCCCAGCATTTT.